The 21 T cell receptor beta chains presented below share a single source sample, sequenced in a study of blood T cell repertoires in COVID-19. Clones were sequenced by immunoSEQ multiplex PCR, and TCRdb holds only the in-frame ones, with some missing. The table lists fewer than 80,000 clones, 80% to 85% of them singletons, with 8.5% to 10% in the top ten. Sequences were obtained from peripheral blood. The receptors were sampled from a woman older than 75 with acute or convalescent COVID-19.

Comment on this clone: This sample also contains other DNA sequences that code for the same CDR3. This rearrangement joins TRBV6-4 to TRBJ2-7, with 8 bases aligning to TRBD2. Germline V gives CDR1 MRHNA, CDR2 SNTAGT. This CDR3 has 15 residues. After removal of 3 bases from V and 2 bases from J, the junction contained 6 bases not matched to a gene. The CDR3 DNA reads TGTGCCAGCAGTGAGGTCGGGGGGGGGCCCTACGAGCAGTACTTC. This translates into CASSEVGGGPYEQYF.

This sequence joins TRBV18 and TRBJ2-3, with 16 bases fitting TRBD2. The CDR3 sequence is 19 residues long. J was trimmed by 2 bases and V by 3 bases; bases with no gene match: 8. Germline V gives CDR1 KGHSH, CDR2 LQKENI. The CDR3 nucleotides are TGTGCCAGCTCACCCTCGGGACTAGCGGGGGGGCTTAACACAGATACGCAGTATTTT. Translating it yields CASSPSGLAGGLNTDTQYF.

This chain uses TRBV27 with TRBJ2-7; tentative D call: TRBD1 (5 bases). V lost 4 bases, J lost 2 bases, and 18 bases lay in between. The length of the CDR3 is 16 residues. Germline V gives CDR1 MNHEY, CDR2 SMNVEV (reference sequence). CDR3 amino acids: CASSSLQGLETYEQYF. The CDR3, as DNA: TGTGCCAGCAGTTCACTGCAGGGTCTGGAGACCTACGAGCAGTACTTC.

This clone was seen a single time. V gene TRBV6-5 combines with J gene TRBJ2-1; maybe TRBD1 (6 bases). Per the germline V gene, CDR1 is MNHEY and CDR2 is SVGAGI. The CDR3 length is 13 residues. Trimming left V 5 bases short and J 3 bases short, with 8 bases between. CDR3 nucleotide sequence: TGTGCCAGCAGTAAACAGGGCTACAATGAGCAGTTCTTC. Its protein is CASSKQGYNEQFF.

This clone occurred once. The chain uses TRBV6-5 and TRBJ2-3; TRBD2 is a possible D gene (7 bases). Between the trimmed V and J ends, which lost 0 bases and 1 base, there was a span of 8 bases. The CDR3 is 15 residues long. Germline CDR1 is MNHEY and CDR2 is SVGAGI. The CDR3 sequence: CASSYSGGRTDTQYF. In nucleotides, the CDR3 is TGTGCCAGCAGTTACTCGGGGGGGCGCACAGATACGCAGTATTTT.

The chain recombines TRBV6-2 or TRBV6-3 with TRBJ2-7, with unresolved D. Trimming stripped 0 bases from V and 4 bases from J, with 10 bases between. The germline V gene encodes CDR1 MNHEY and CDR2 SVGEGT. The CDR3 sequence is 14 residues long. This CDR3 is CASSYSSYFYEQYF. The CDR3 nucleotides are TGTGCCAGCAGTTACTCGAGTTACTTTTACGAGCAGTACTTC.

The rearrangement links TRBV2 to TRBJ1-5; D perhaps matches TRBD1 (6 bases). Trimming took off 6 bases at V and 3 bases at J, with 12 bases between the two ends. Per germline, CDR1 SNHLY and CDR2 FYNNEI. CDR3 length: 14 amino acids. This chain's CDR3 is CASSRTGSNQPQHF. CDR3 DNA: TGTGCCAGCAGCCGAACAGGGTCCAATCAGCCCCAGCATTTT.

V and J are TRBV12-3 or TRBV12-4 and TRBJ1-5; D is unresolved. Deletions cut 6 bases from V and 2 bases from J, with 8 bases between. CDR3 size: 13 residues. CDR3: CASSSPGNQPQHF. CDR3 nucleotides: TGTGCCAGCAGCTCCCCAGGCAATCAGCCCCAGCATTTT.

There are a few counts of this clone. J is TRBJ2-3 and V is TRBV25-1; 10 bases are a match to TRBD1. The J segment lost 6 bases and the V segment lost 4 bases, leaving 7 bases of the junction unmatched. In germline, CDR1 is MGHDK, CDR2 SYGVNS. This CDR3 spans 15 amino acids. The CDR3 nucleotides are TGTGCCAGCAGTGGGGGACAGGGGCGTAGGGATACGCAGTATTTT. As protein: CASSGGQGRRDTQYF.

V gene TRBV18 combines with J gene TRBJ2-2; 8 bases are a match to TRBD1. Germline lookup yields CDR1 KGHSH and CDR2 LQKENI. J was trimmed by 7 bases and V by 5 bases; bases with no gene match: 9. The CDR3 covers 15 residues. The CDR3 loop is CASSVGQGAIGELFF. The CDR3 nucleotides read TGTGCCAGCTCAGTAGGCCAGGGGGCCATCGGGGAGCTGTTTTTT.

The V and J genes are TRBV15 and TRBJ2-2; TRBD2 matches at 7 bases. The CDR3 extends over 15 amino acids. Germline V gene sequence: CDR1 LNHNV, CDR2 YYDKDF (reference sequence). V was clipped by 0 bases and J by 3 bases; unmatched bases: 1. The DNA of the CDR3 is TGTGCCACCAGCAGAGAGGGGGGGGACACCGGGGAGCTGTTTTTT. Its translation is CATSREGGDTGELFF. The variable domain in full, completed from reference TRBV15 and TRBJ2-2, reads DAMVIQNPRYQVTQFGKPVTLSCSQTLNHNVMYWYQQKSSQAPKLLFHYYDKDFNNEADTPDNFQSRRPNTSFCFLDIRSPGLGDTAMYLCATSREGGDTGELFFGEGSRLTVL.

The rearrangement joins TRBV6-5 to TRBJ2-5; D possibly corresponds to TRBD1 (6 bases). This CDR3 has 13 residues. Between the trimmed V and J ends, which lost 5 bases and 5 bases, there was a span of 12 bases. From germline, CDR1 is MNHEY and CDR2 SVGAGI. The CDR3 DNA is TGTGCCAGCAGTCTACAGGGTCGGGAGACCCAGTACTTC. Protein: CASSLQGRETQYF.

The V call is TRBV19, the J call TRBJ2-7, with D maybe TRBD2 (5 bases). Trimming took 2 bases from V and 2 from J, leaving 13 bases between them. CDR3 length equals 15 residues. Germline assignment: CDR1 LNHDA and CDR2 SQIVND (reference sequence). The CDR3 DNA follows: TGTGCCAGTAGTATAACGGGTAGCGCAGCCTACGAGCAGTACTTC. This codes for CASSITGSAAYEQYF.

The CDR3 here is CASSTDRVGDYGYTF. CDR3 DNA sequence: TGCGCCAGCAGTACGGACAGGGTTGGGGACTATGGCTACACCTTC. The gene calls are TRBV5-1 and TRBJ1-2; 8 bases agree with TRBD1. The germline gives CDR1 SGHRS, CDR2 YFSETQ. This CDR3 has 15 amino acids. V was clipped by 5 bases and J by 3 bases; unmatched bases: 9.

The J gene is TRBJ1-1, the V gene TRBV11-2; a weak D match, TRBD1 (6 bases). V dropped 7 bases and J dropped 3 bases, with 24 bases sitting between them. The CDR3 length is 17 residues. Germline V gene data show CDR1 as SGHAT and CDR2 as FQNNGV. CDR3 sequence (DNA): TGTGCCAGCACTGGGTGGGGGACACTCCGGTCGGACACTGAAGCTTTCTTT. Encoded protein: CASTGWGTLRSDTEAFF. The full variable domain, in which reference TRBV11-2 and TRBJ1-1 provide the parts outside the CDR3, is EAGVAQSPRYKIIEKRQSVAFWCNPISGHATLYWYQQILGQGPKLLIQFQNNGVVDDSQLPKDRFSAERLKGVDSTLKIQPAKLEDSAVYLCASTGWGTLRSDTEAFFGQGTRLTVV.

The V and J genes are TRBV2 and TRBJ1-5; no definite D call. Deletions cut 5 bases from V and 6 bases from J, with 11 bases between. The CDR3 runs 13 residues. CDR1 is SNHLY, CDR2 FYNNEI, per germline. The CDR3 region has the DNA TGTGCCAGCAGTCGACTACAAGCTCAGCCCCAGCATTTT. It specifies CASSRLQAQPQHF.

The chain joins TRBV27 to TRBJ1-6, with TRBD1 identical over 8 bases. Trimming cost V 2 bases and J 7 bases; bases outside gene matches: 7. The V gene's germline CDR1 is MNHEY and CDR2 SMNVEV (reference sequence). The CDR3 spans 16 residues. The CDR3 nucleotides are TGTGCCAGCAGTTTAGGGACAGGCAGGCGAAATTCACCCCTCCACTTT. Translated, it gives CASSLGTGRRNSPLHF.

The V call is TRBV11-2, the J call TRBJ1-4; D may be TRBD1 (5 bases). The V and J ends lost 2 bases and 8 bases respectively, with 18 bases between them. This CDR3 spans 16 amino acids. Germline assignment: CDR1 SGHAT and CDR2 FQNNGV. This CDR3 reads CASSLFDSTVSEKLFF. The CDR3 region has the DNA TGTGCCAGCAGCTTATTTGATTCGACAGTAAGCGAAAAACTGTTTTTT. Full variable domain (missing parts from reference TRBV11-2 and TRBJ1-4): EAGVAQSPRYKIIEKRQSVAFWCNPISGHATLYWYQQILGQGPKLLIQFQNNGVVDDSQLPKDRFSAERLKGVDSTLKIQPAKLEDSAVYLCASSLFDSTVSEKLFFGSGTQLSVL.

The count of this clone is one. The gene calls are TRBV7-9 and TRBJ1-1; weak D call: TRBD1 (5 bases). Trimming left V 1 base short and J 4 bases short, with 10 bases between. CDR1 and CDR2 from the germline V gene are SEHNR and FQNEAQ (reference sequence). The CDR3 spans 14 residues. The CDR3: CASSLGGPRTEAFF. Here the CDR3 DNA reads TGTGCCAGCAGCTTAGGGGGCCCTCGCACTGAAGCTTTCTTT. Combining the CDR3 with reference TRBV7-9 and TRBJ1-1 gives the whole variable domain DTGVSQNPRHKITKRGQNVTFRCDPISEHNRLYWYRQTLGQGPEFLTYFQNEAQLEKSRLLSDRFSAERPKGSFSTLEIQRTEQGDSAMYLCASSLGGPRTEAFFGQGTRLTVV.

The CDR3 reads CASSPWVGTVNTEAFF. In DNA form, the CDR3 reads TGCGCCAGCAGCCCCTGGGTAGGTACAGTGAACACTGAAGCTTTCTTT. The V gene is TRBV5-1, the J gene TRBJ1-1; D gene unclear. CDR1 and CDR2 from the germline V gene are SGHRS and YFSETQ. V lost 4 bases and J 0 bases, leaving 16 bases between the germline ends. The CDR3 consists of 16 residues. Looking up the rest from reference TRBV5-1 and TRBJ1-1 gives the full variable domain: KAGVTQTPRYLIKTRGQQVTLSCSPISGHRSVSWYQQTPGQGLQFLFEYFSETQRNKGNFPGRFSGRQFSNSRSEMNVSTLELGDSALYLCASSPWVGTVNTEAFFGQGTRLTVV.

The chain carries TRBV15 and TRBJ1-2, with D tentatively TRBD1 (6 bases). CDR1 LNHNV and CDR2 YYDKDF come from the germline V gene (reference sequence). The CDR3 has 14 amino acids. Trimming took off 1 base at V and 8 bases at J, with 14 bases between the two ends. CDR3 in DNA: TGTGCCACCAGCAGAGCGGGGGGGCAGGGGGGCTACACCTTC. Its protein is CATSRAGGQGGYTF.